Below, 14 T cell receptor beta chains from the same sample are listed, as sequenced in a study of blood T cell repertoires in COVID-19. Produced via immunoSEQ multiplex PCR; TCRdb's table is partial and in-frame only. The data hold around 65,000 clones, with approximately 86% observed a single time. Sequencing was carried out using peripheral blood. These receptors came from a man older than 75 with active COVID-19.

The CDR3: CASSLKSGTYGYTF. The CDR3 DNA reads TGTGCCAGCAGCTTAAAGTCCGGGACATATGGCTACACCTTC. V gene TRBV11-2 combines with J gene TRBJ1-2; tentatively, D is TRBD1 (6 bases). The ends were cut back, 2 bases at V and 5 bases at J, with 12 bases in the middle. Looked up from germline, CDR1 is SGHAT and CDR2 is FQNNGV. The CDR3 totals 14 residues. Combining the CDR3 with reference TRBV11-2 and TRBJ1-2 gives the whole variable domain EAGVAQSPRYKIIEKRQSVAFWCNPISGHATLYWYQQILGQGPKLLIQFQNNGVVDDSQLPKDRFSAERLKGVDSTLKIQPAKLEDSAVYLCASSLKSGTYGYTFGSGTRLTVV.

The V call is TRBV10-1, the J call TRBJ2-1; 10 bases align to TRBD2. The V gene end was trimmed by 3 bases and the J gene end by 5 bases; junction bases not matched to a gene: 13. This CDR3 region has 18 residues. CDR1 and CDR2 (germline): WNHNN, SYGVQD (reference sequence). CDR3 loop: CASSDPSPTSGAHNEQFF. The CDR3 region has the DNA TGCGCCAGCAGTGATCCCTCTCCTACTAGCGGGGCTCACAATGAGCAGTTCTTC.

J is TRBJ1-1 and V is TRBV5-1; TRBD1 aligns across 7 bases. This CDR3 region has 14 residues. The germline gives CDR1 SGHRS, CDR2 YFSETQ. V gave up 4 bases and J gave up 3 bases; unmatched junction bases: 6. CDR3 loop: CASSLDRADTEAFF. CDR3 bases: TGCGCCAGCAGCCTCGACAGGGCGGACACTGAAGCTTTCTTT.

The chain recombines TRBV7-9 with TRBJ2-5; 7 bases are shared with TRBD1. Germline V gene data show CDR1 as SEHNR and CDR2 as FQNEAQ (reference sequence). The V and J ends lost 2 bases and 3 bases, in that order; junction bases with no gene match: 3. This CDR3 has 14 amino acids. The CDR3 sequence is CASSLRTGKETQYF. The CDR3 DNA sequence: TGTGCCAGCAGCTTAAGGACAGGTAAAGAGACCCAGTACTTC.

The rearrangement links TRBV20-1 to TRBJ2-1; the match to TRBD2 covers 10 bases. Trimming at V came to 3 bases and at J to 4 bases, leaving 21 bases not matched to a gene. Germline assignment: CDR1 DFQATT and CDR2 SNEGSKA (reference sequence). The CDR3 spans 20 residues. The CDR3 loop reads CSASQNPLTSGTYRYNEQFF. Written as DNA, the CDR3 is TGCAGTGCTAGTCAAAACCCCCTCACTAGCGGGACTTACCGTTACAATGAGCAGTTCTTC.

V is TRBV7-9 and J is TRBJ2-3; TRBD1 agrees at 9 bases. The CDR3 sequence is 16 residues long. Germline loops: CDR1 SEHNR, CDR2 FQNEAQ (reference sequence). The J segment lost 1 base and the V segment lost 6 bases, leaving 8 bases of the junction unmatched. CDR3 amino acids: CASRRTGQGGTDTQYF. CDR3 nucleotides: TGTGCCAGCAGGCGAACGGGACAGGGAGGCACAGATACGCAGTATTTT.

This sequence joins TRBV2 and TRBJ2-1; 11 bases align to TRBD2. Germline CDR1 and CDR2: SNHLY and FYNNEI. The CDR3 length is 14 residues. Unmatched junction bases numbered 2, after V lost 5 bases and J lost 5 bases. CDR3 coding DNA: TGTGCCAGCAGTCCTAGCGGGAGGAACAATGAGCAGTTCTTC. Encoded protein: CASSPSGRNNEQFF. The variable domain in full, with the rest retrieved from reference TRBV2 and TRBJ2-1, is EPEVTQTPSHQVTQMGQEVILRCVPISNHLYFYWYRQILGQKVEFLVSFYNNEISEKSEIFDDQFSVERPDGSNFTLKIRSTKLEDSAMYFCASSPSGRNNEQFFGPGTRLTVL.

The chain couples TRBV4-1 to TRBJ2-2; the match to TRBD2 covers 10 bases. Germline assignment: CDR1 MGHRA and CDR2 YSYEKL. This CDR3 contains 18 residues. V trimming: 0 bases; J trimming: 7 bases; junction bases outside the gene matches: 11. CDR3 region: CASSQESKLAGPVGELFF. CDR3 sequence (DNA): TGCGCCAGCAGCCAAGAGTCAAAACTAGCGGGGCCGGTCGGGGAGCTGTTTTTT.

This chain uses TRBV29-1 with TRBJ1-1; a weak D match, TRBD1 (6 bases). Trimming pared 0 bases from V and 3 bases from J, leaving 17 bases between. The CDR3 is 16 amino acids. Germline CDR1 is SQVTM and CDR2 is ANQGSEA. For the CDR3, the DNA is TGCAGCGTTGAAGATCGAGTCCGCGCAGGGGACACTGAAGCTTTCTTT. Protein: CSVEDRVRAGDTEAFF.

The chain combines TRBV7-9 with TRBJ2-1; D may be TRBD2 (6 bases). CDR3 length: 15 residues. Germline CDR1 SEHNR, CDR2 FQNEAQ (reference sequence). Between the trimmed V and J ends, which lost 0 bases and 7 bases, there was a span of 13 bases. CDR3 DNA sequence: TGTGCCAGCAGCTTAGCGTGGGGAGGACGGAATGAGCAGTTCTTC. Its protein product is CASSLAWGGRNEQFF. Based on the CDR3 plus reference TRBV7-9 and TRBJ2-1, the full variable domain is DTGVSQNPRHKITKRGQNVTFRCDPISEHNRLYWYRQTLGQGPEFLTYFQNEAQLEKSRLLSDRFSAERPKGSFSTLEIQRTEQGDSAMYLCASSLAWGGRNEQFFGPGTRLTVL.

This clone was seen once. The CDR3 DNA sequence: TGTGCCAGCAGTTACGGGGGAGGGTATAATTCACCCCTCCACTTT. Protein product: CASSYGGGYNSPLHF. The chain links TRBV6-5 to TRBJ1-6; TRBD1 is a possible D gene (5 bases). Looked up from germline, CDR1 is MNHEY and CDR2 is SVGAGI. CDR3 size: 15 residues. With 2 bases removed from V and 4 bases from J, the gap between germline ends came to 9 bases.

J is TRBJ2-3 and V is TRBV27, with 14 bases lining up with TRBD2. Germline CDR1 and CDR2: MNHEY and SMNVEV (reference sequence). The CDR3 is made up of 17 amino acids. Unmatched junction bases numbered 5, after V lost 4 bases and J lost 2 bases. CDR3 sequence (DNA): TGTGCCAGCAGTTCGAGACTAGCGGGGGGGGTCACAGATACGCAGTATTTT. It codes for CASSSRLAGGVTDTQYF.

The rearrangement joins TRBV6-5 to TRBJ1-6; 8 bases are shared with TRBD1. There are 15 residues in the CDR3. Germline CDR1 MNHEY, CDR2 SVGAGI. The J segment lost 7 bases and the V segment lost 2 bases, leaving 4 bases of the junction unmatched. The CDR3 is CASSYRRDRNSPLHF. In nucleotides, the CDR3 is TGTGCCAGCAGTTACCGCCGGGACAGGAATTCACCCCTCCACTTT.

The rearrangement uses TRBV7-2 and TRBJ2-7; TRBD1 aligns across 10 bases. The trim removed 3 bases at V and 4 bases at J, leaving 6 bases unmatched. The CDR3 consists of 15 residues. Germline assignment: CDR1 SGHTA and CDR2 FQGNSA. This CDR3 is CASSFRDRGLYEQYF. The DNA for the CDR3 is TGTGCCAGCAGCTTCCGGGACAGGGGATTATACGAGCAGTACTTC.